This TCR beta chain was obtained from a study of shared clonotypes between healthy human individuals. This clone was counted a few times. Other DNA sequences within the sample encode an identical CDR3. V dropped 2 bases and J dropped 0; count of bases not matched to a gene: 0. The CDR3 length is 15 residues. CDR1 is MNHEY and CDR2 is SVGAGI in the germline V gene. Profiled with immunoSEQ multiplex PCR; TCRdb holds only in-frame clones, not every one. The profile shows 2 million to 2.5 million clones, approximately 95% of them singletons. This sequence originates from a man younger than 35 in good health. The J gene is TRBJ2-7, the V gene TRBV6-5; the match to TRBD1 covers 11 bases. The source material was naive CD4+ T cells sorted from blood. Subset meaning: CD45RA+ positively selected. The CDR3 here is CASSYGTGGSYEQYF. Here the CDR3 DNA reads TGTGCCAGCAGTTACGGGACAGGGGGCTCCTACGAGCAGTACTTC.